These 14 T cell receptor beta chains originate from one sample sequenced in a study of cytomegalovirus exposure and HLA in healthy donors (dated by TCRdb to about 2017). Library preparation was by the immunoSEQ multiplex PCR assay. For the multiplex PCR, a mixture combining 60 forward primers for TCR Vbeta segments and 13 reverse primers for TCR Jbeta segments was used. TCRdb holds this immuneACCESS table with in-frame rearrangements only. Some clones are missing; in checked studies, unresolved V genes explain under half, and the rest has no known cause. This sample gives under 200,000 clones in total; approximately 85% of them show up just once. The top ten hold 7.5% to 10% of the sample. The sequencing sample was made of PBMCs. Receptors originate from a man younger than 35 in good health and CMV-seropositive.

Only a few counts were recorded for this clone. The V call is TRBV2, the J call TRBJ1-6; TRBD1 matches at 9 bases. The junction had 2 bases not matched to a gene; V was cut back by 10 bases and J by 7 bases. Looked up from germline, CDR1 is SNHLY and CDR2 is FYNNEI. This CDR3 has 12 residues. CDR3 DNA sequence: TGTGCCACCGGGACAGGGAATTCACCCCTCCACTTT. Protein sequence: CATGTGNSPLHF.

The rearrangement uses TRBV27 and TRBJ2-3; D gene ambiguous. The CDR3 spans 12 residues. The V and J ends lost 5 bases and 5 bases respectively, with 8 bases between them. Per germline, CDR1 MNHEY and CDR2 SMNVEV (reference sequence). CDR3 DNA: TGTGCCAGCAGTGGCCGTGGAGATACGCAGTATTTT. Translation gives CASSGRGDTQYF.

This clone has just a few counts. V is TRBV10-3 and J is TRBJ2-7; 8 positions agree with TRBD2. Germline V gene sequence: CDR1 ENHRY, CDR2 SYGVKD. The CDR3 is 12 residues long. V dropped 7 bases and J dropped 6; count of bases not matched to a gene: 5. CDR3: CAIKTSVGEQYF. The CDR3 DNA reads as TGTGCCATCAAGACTAGCGTTGGCGAGCAGTACTTC.

V gene TRBV5-1 combines with J gene TRBJ2-3; D ambiguous. Germline loops: CDR1 SGHRS, CDR2 YFSETQ. V lost 0 bases and J 1 base, leaving 6 bases between the germline ends. The CDR3 totals 14 residues. DNA of the CDR3: TGCGCCAGCAGCTTGGTAACAGGCACAGATACGCAGTATTTT. This gives the protein CASSLVTGTDTQYF.

The genes are TRBV18 and TRBJ1-2; D not resolved. The germline V and J ends were trimmed by 6 bases and 4 bases, with 15 bases remaining between them. Germline V lookup: CDR1 KGHSH, CDR2 LQKENI. The CDR3 spans 14 residues. The DNA of the CDR3 is TGTGCCAGCTCCTCAAATCAGGAAAGCTATGGCTACACCTTC. Amino acid sequence: CASSSNQESYGYTF. Using reference TRBV18 and TRBJ1-2 for the parts outside the CDR3, the full variable domain is NAGVMQNPRHLVRRRGQEARLRCSPMKGHSHVYWYRQLPEEGLKFMVYLQKENIIDESGMPKERFSAEFPKEGPSILRIQQVVRGDSAAYFCASSSNQESYGYTFGSGTRLTVV.

The rearrangement uses TRBV6-6 and TRBJ2-5; TRBD2 matches 7 bases. The CDR3 extends over 15 amino acids. V trimming: 2 bases; J trimming: 5 bases; junction bases outside the gene matches: 8. The germline V gene has CDR1 MNHNY and CDR2 SVGAGI (reference sequence). CDR3 sequence: CASSYHRTGRETQYF. The CDR3 nucleotides are TGTGCCAGCAGTTACCACAGGACCGGGAGGGAGACCCAGTACTTC.

The rearrangement links TRBV19 to TRBJ1-1, with TRBD1 identical over 9 bases. V dropped 4 bases and J dropped 4; count of bases not matched to a gene: 10. The germline CDR1 and CDR2 sequences are LNHDA and SQIVND (reference sequence). This CDR3 is built from 16 residues. The CDR3 DNA sequence: TGTGCCAGTAGTACCCTACAGGGGGCCTTCGGCACTGAAGCTTTCTTT. Translation: CASSTLQGAFGTEAFF.

V is TRBV5-1 and J is TRBJ2-7; D might be TRBD2 (6 bases). Germline lookup yields CDR1 SGHRS and CDR2 YFSETQ. The ends were cut back, 5 bases at V and 0 bases at J, with 12 bases in the middle. The CDR3 covers 14 residues. The CDR3 sequence is CASSGIGGSYEQYF. The DNA for the CDR3 is TGCGCCAGCAGTGGCATCGGGGGCTCCTACGAGCAGTACTTC.

With regard to this clone: The sample has other DNA sequences that encode this CDR3 too. The chain uses TRBV4-3 and TRBJ2-5; D is perhaps TRBD1 (5 bases). Deletions cut 2 bases from V and 5 bases from J, with 9 bases between. Germline CDR1 is LGHNA and CDR2 is YSLEER. This CDR3 has 13 residues. CDR3 bases: TGCGCCAGCAGCCAAACTTCAGGGGAGACCCAGTACTTC. The encoded protein is CASSQTSGETQYF.

This rearrangement joins TRBV6-1 to TRBJ2-5; TRBD1 aligns across 9 bases. The closer fit of TRBJ2-7 to the DNA end suggests the J call may be wrong. CDR1 MNHNS and CDR2 SASEGT come from the germline V gene. The CDR3 loop spans 15 amino acids. Here the CDR3 reads CASTTPGQGSYEQYF. The CDR3 DNA is TGTGCCAGTACAACCCCGGGACAGGGATCCTACGAGCAGTACTTC.

The chain recombines TRBV4-1 with TRBJ2-2, with 10 nucleotides matching TRBD1. CDR3 length: 15 residues. Germline values: CDR1 MGHRA, CDR2 YSYEKL. Trimming cost V 1 base and J 9 bases; bases outside gene matches: 5. This chain's CDR3 is CASSQVGTGARELFF. CDR3 sequence (DNA): TGCGCCAGCAGCCAAGTAGGGACAGGGGCGAGGGAGCTGTTTTTT.

This chain uses TRBV19 with TRBJ2-7, with no clear D. The length of the CDR3 is 15 residues. Trimming took 9 bases from V and 0 from J, leaving 18 bases between them. From germline, CDR1 is LNHDA and CDR2 SQIVND (reference sequence). The CDR3 sequence: CASSNQYSSSYEQYF. Written as DNA, the CDR3 is TGTGCCAGCTCAAACCAATACAGCTCCTCCTACGAGCAGTACTTC.

The chain employs TRBV30 and TRBJ2-7, with D maybe TRBD2 (6 bases). Between the trimmed V and J ends, which lost 5 bases and 3 bases, there was a span of 11 bases. Germline-derived CDR1 and CDR2 are GTSNPN and SVGIG (reference sequence). CDR3 length: 12 residues. The CDR3 spells CAWALGSYEQYF. The DNA of the CDR3 is TGTGCCTGGGCCCTCGGGAGCTACGAGCAGTACTTC.

This clone was seen only a few times. The CDR3 loop reads CASSQLAGSSYNEQFF. The CDR3 DNA is TGTGCCAGCAGCCAACTGGCGGGGTCTTCCTACAATGAGCAGTTCTTC. This sequence joins TRBV4-2 and TRBJ2-1; maybe TRBD2 (6 bases). This CDR3 has 16 residues. The V end was cut by 2 bases, the J end by 1 base, with 12 bases between. CDR1 is LGHNA, CDR2 YNFKEQ, per germline.